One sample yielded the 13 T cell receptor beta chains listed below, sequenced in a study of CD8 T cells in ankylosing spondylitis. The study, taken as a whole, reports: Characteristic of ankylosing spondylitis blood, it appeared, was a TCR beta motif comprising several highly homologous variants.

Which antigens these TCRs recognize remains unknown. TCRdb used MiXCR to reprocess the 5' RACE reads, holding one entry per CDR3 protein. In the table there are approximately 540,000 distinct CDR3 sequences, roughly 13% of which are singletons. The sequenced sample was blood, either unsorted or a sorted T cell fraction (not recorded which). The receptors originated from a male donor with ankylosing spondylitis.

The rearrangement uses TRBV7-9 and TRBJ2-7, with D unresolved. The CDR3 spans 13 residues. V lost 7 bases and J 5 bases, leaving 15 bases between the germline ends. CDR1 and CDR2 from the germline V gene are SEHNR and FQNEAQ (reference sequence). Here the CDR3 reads CASNPSGTDEQYF. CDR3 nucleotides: TGTGCCAGCAACCCGTCCGGTACGGACGAGCAGTACTTC.

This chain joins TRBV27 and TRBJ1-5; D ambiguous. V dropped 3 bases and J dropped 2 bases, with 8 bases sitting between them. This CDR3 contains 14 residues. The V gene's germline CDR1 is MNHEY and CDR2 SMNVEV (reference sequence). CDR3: CASSFGRGNQPQHF. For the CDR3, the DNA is TGTGCCAGCAGTTTCGGTAGGGGCAATCAGCCCCAGCATTTT.

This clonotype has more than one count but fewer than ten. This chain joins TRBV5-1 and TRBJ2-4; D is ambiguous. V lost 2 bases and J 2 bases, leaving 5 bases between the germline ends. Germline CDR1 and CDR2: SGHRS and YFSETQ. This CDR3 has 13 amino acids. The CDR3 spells CASSLGPKNIQYF. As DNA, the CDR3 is TGCGCCAGCAGCTTAGGCCCCAAAAACATTCAGTACTTC. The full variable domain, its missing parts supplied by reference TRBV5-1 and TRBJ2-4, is KAGVTQTPRYLIKTRGQQVTLSCSPISGHRSVSWYQQTPGQGLQFLFEYFSETQRNKGNFPGRFSGRQFSNSRSEMNVSTLELGDSALYLCASSLGPKNIQYFGAGTRLSVL.

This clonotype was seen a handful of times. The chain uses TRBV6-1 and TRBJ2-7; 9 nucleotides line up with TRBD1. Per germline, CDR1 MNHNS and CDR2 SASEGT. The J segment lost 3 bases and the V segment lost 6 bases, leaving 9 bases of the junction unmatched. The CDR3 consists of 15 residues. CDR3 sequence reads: CASSIDGTGNYEQYV. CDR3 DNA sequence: TGTGCCAGCAGCATAGATGGGACAGGGAACTACGAGCAGTACGTC.

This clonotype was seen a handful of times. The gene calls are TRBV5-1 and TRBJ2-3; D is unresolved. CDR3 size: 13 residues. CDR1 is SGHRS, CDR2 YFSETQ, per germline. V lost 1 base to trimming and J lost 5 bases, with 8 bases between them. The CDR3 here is CASSLISGDTQYF. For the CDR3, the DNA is TGCGCCAGCAGCTTGATTTCTGGAGATACGCAGTATTTT.

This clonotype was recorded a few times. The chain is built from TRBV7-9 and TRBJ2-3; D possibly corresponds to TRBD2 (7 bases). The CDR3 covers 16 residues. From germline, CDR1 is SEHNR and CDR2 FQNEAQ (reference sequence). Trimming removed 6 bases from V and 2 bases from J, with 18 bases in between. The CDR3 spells CASSLGGATYTDTQYF. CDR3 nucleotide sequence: TGTGCCAGCAGTTTGGGGGGGGCCACCTACACAGATACGCAGTATTTT.

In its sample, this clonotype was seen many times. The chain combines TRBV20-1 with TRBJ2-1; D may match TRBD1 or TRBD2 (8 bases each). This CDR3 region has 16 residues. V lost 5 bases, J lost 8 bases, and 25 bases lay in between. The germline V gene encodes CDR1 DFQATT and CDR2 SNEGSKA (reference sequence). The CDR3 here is CSAPLPLAGQEDEQFF. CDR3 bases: TGCAGTGCTCCTCTCCCGTTAGCGGGACAGGAGGATGAGCAGTTCTTC.

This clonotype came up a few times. CDR3 protein: CASSVASGGPRETQYF. The CDR3 coding sequence is TGTGCCAGCAGCGTAGCGTCGGGAGGGCCCCGAGAGACCCAGTACTTC. V is TRBV9 and J is TRBJ2-5; 8 bases fit TRBD2. This CDR3 is 16 amino acids long. The germline V gene has CDR1 SGDLS and CDR2 YYNGEE. V shed 0 bases, J shed 4 bases, and the junction held 8 bases outside the gene matches.

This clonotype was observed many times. CDR3 region: CASSPPGPAQETQYF. Written as DNA, the CDR3 is TGCGCCAGCAGCCCCCCGGGACCTGCCCAAGAGACCCAGTACTTC. The chain combines TRBV5-1 with TRBJ2-5, with D perhaps assigned TRBD1 or TRBD2 (5 bases each). This CDR3 has 15 residues. Trimming took off 4 bases at V and 1 base at J, with 14 bases between the two ends. CDR1 and CDR2 (germline): SGHRS, YFSETQ.

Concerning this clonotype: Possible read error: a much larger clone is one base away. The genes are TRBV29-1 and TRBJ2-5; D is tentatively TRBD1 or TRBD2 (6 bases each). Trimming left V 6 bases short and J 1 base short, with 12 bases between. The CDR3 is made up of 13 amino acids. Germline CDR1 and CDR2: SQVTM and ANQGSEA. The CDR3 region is CSVRGLPQETQYF. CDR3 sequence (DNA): TGCAGCGTCAGGGGACTGCCCCAAGAGACCCAGTACTTC.

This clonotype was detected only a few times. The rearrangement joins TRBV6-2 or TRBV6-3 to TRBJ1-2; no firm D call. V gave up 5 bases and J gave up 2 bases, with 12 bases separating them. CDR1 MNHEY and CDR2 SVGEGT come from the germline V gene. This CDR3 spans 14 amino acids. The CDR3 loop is CASSHFPVNYGYTF. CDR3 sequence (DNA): TGTGCCAGCAGTCACTTCCCGGTAAACTATGGCTACACCTTC.

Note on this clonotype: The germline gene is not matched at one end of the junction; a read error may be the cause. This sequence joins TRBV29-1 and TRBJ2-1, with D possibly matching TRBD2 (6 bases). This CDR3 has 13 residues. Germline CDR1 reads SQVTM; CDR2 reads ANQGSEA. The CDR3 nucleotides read TGCAGCACCACCCGGGACTCCGACAATGAGCAGTTCTTC. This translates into CSTTRDSDNEQFF.

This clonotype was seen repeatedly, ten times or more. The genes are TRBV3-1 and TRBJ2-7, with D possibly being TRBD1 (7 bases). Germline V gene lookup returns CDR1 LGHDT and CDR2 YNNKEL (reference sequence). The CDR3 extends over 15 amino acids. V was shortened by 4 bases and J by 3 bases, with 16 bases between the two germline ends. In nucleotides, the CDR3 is TGTGCCAGCAGCCCGCTAACAGGGGAGGTCTACGAGCAGTACTTC. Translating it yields CASSPLTGEVYEQYF.